The 12 T cell receptor beta chains below all came from one sample that was sequenced in a study of shared clonotypes between healthy human individuals. The method was immunoSEQ multiplex PCR; TCRdb's version includes in-frame clones alone and lacks a portion of them. The data contain approximately 2,200,000 clones, about 92% of them singletons. Naive CD8 cells lacked CD45RO and underwent positive selection for CCR7, leaving out terminally differentiated effector memory CD45RA+ cells. The sample consisted of naive CD8+ T cells from PBMCs. These receptors all stem from a man younger than 30 in good health. Some clones in this sample may be carry-over from other donors' samples.

As for this clone: This CDR3 is also generated by other DNA sequences in the sample. This rearrangement joins TRBV7-9 to TRBJ2-1; 8 positions match TRBD1. Unmatched junction bases numbered 3, after V lost 5 bases and J lost 9 bases. CDR1 is SEHNR and CDR2 is FQNEAQ in the germline V gene (reference sequence). The CDR3 sequence is 12 residues long. The CDR3 nucleotides read TGTGCCAGCAGCCCGACAGGGGCTGAGCAGTTCTTC. This translates into CASSPTGAEQFF.

Concerning this clone: At the DNA level, this CDR3 is encoded by other sequences in the same sample as well. CDR3 nucleotide sequence: TGTGCCAGCAGCCTATCTCTTGAGCAGTACTTC. Protein product: CASSLSLEQYF. The chain has TRBV7-2 and TRBJ2-7; D gene unclear. This CDR3 is built from 11 residues. Germline V CDR1 and CDR2: SGHTA, FQGNSA. V was trimmed by 5 bases and J by 7 bases, leaving 9 bases between them.

The J gene is TRBJ2-2, the V gene TRBV9; TRBD2 matches at 14 bases. The junction had 11 bases not matched to a gene; V was cut back by 3 bases and J by 4 bases. Germline CDR1 SGDLS, CDR2 YYNGEE. CDR3 size: 19 residues. CDR3 sequence reads: CASSAEGTSGSLGTGELFF. The CDR3 nucleotides are TGTGCCAGCAGCGCCGAGGGGACTAGCGGGAGCTTAGGCACCGGGGAGCTGTTTTTT. Full variable domain (missing parts from reference TRBV9 and TRBJ2-2): DSGVTQTPKHLITATGQRVTLRCSPRSGDLSVYWYQQSLDQGLQFLIQYYNGEERAKGNILERFSAQQFPDLHSELNLSSLELGDSALYFCASSAEGTSGSLGTGELFFGEGSRLTVL.

Only one count was recorded for this clone. The rearrangement joins TRBV4-1 to TRBJ2-5, with a tentative D call TRBD2 (6 bases). V lost 5 bases to trimming and J lost 2 bases, with 15 bases between them. Germline values: CDR1 MGHRA, CDR2 YSYEKL. This CDR3 is built from 15 residues. CDR3 nucleotide sequence: TGCGCCAGCAGCACCCGACTAGGCAGTCAAGAGACCCAGTACTTC. It specifies CASSTRLGSQETQYF.

CDR3 nucleotides: TGTGCCAGCAGTTACCCGGGACAGACTACCGGGGAGCTGTTTTTT. Amino acids: CASSYPGQTTGELFF. V usage is TRBV6-5 and J usage is TRBJ2-2; 7 positions agree with TRBD1. Germline V gives CDR1 MNHEY, CDR2 SVGAGI. Germline trimming cut 2 bases from V and 5 bases from J; bases unmatched to any gene: 5. This CDR3 is built from 15 residues.

The chain combines TRBV10-1 with TRBJ2-7; 10 positions match TRBD1. CDR3 size: 15 residues. Germline CDR1 and CDR2: WNHNN and SYGVQD (reference sequence). V shed 3 bases, J shed 3 bases, and the junction held 5 bases outside the gene matches. CDR3 bases: TGCGCCAGCAGTGATGGACAGGGGGGAAACTACGAGCAGTACTTC. Protein product: CASSDGQGGNYEQYF.

The gene calls are TRBV9 and TRBJ1-3, with 7 bases aligning to TRBD1. There are 16 residues in the CDR3. Germline V gives CDR1 SGDLS, CDR2 YYNGEE. After removal of 3 bases from V and 3 bases from J, the junction contained 9 bases not matched to a gene. The CDR3 DNA follows: TGTGCCAGCAGCGCGGCCCCGACAGGGAGTGGAAACACCATATATTTT. Translating gives CASSAAPTGSGNTIYF. The full variable domain, its missing parts supplied by reference TRBV9 and TRBJ1-3, is DSGVTQTPKHLITATGQRVTLRCSPRSGDLSVYWYQQSLDQGLQFLIQYYNGEERAKGNILERFSAQQFPDLHSELNLSSLELGDSALYFCASSAAPTGSGNTIYFGEGSWLTVV.

V is TRBV27 and J is TRBJ2-3; TRBD1 matches 9 bases. The germline V gene encodes CDR1 MNHEY and CDR2 SMNVEV (reference sequence). The junction had 6 bases not matched to a gene; V was cut back by 5 bases and J by 3 bases. The CDR3 is 15 amino acids. This CDR3 is CASSPGQGKTDTQYF. CDR3 coding DNA: TGTGCCAGCAGTCCGGGACAGGGAAAAACAGATACGCAGTATTTT.

This rearrangement joins TRBV18 to TRBJ2-1; D call uncertain. The CDR3 is made up of 13 amino acids. Per the germline V gene, CDR1 is KGHSH and CDR2 is LQKENI. V was clipped by 2 bases and J by 6 bases, with 8 bases between them. CDR3 DNA sequence: TGTGCCAGCTCACCAGAAAGAGTCAATGAGCAGTTCTTC. It yields the protein CASSPERVNEQFF.

The chain recombines TRBV4-3 with TRBJ2-5; unclear D gene. Trimming cost V 0 bases and J 5 bases, with 13 bases left between them. This CDR3 region has 15 residues. Germline V gene sequence: CDR1 LGHNA, CDR2 YSLEER. The CDR3 sequence: CASSQDPTGRETQYF. CDR3 nucleotides: TGCGCCAGCAGCCAAGACCCAACCGGGCGGGAGACCCAGTACTTC.

V is TRBV5-1 and J is TRBJ2-7; the D gene is possibly TRBD1 (5 bases). V lost 4 bases, J lost 6 bases, and 8 bases lay in between. CDR1 and CDR2 from the germline V gene are SGHRS and YFSETQ. CDR3 length: 11 amino acids. The CDR3 nucleotides are TGCGCCAGCAGCGATGGGGCCGAGCAGTACTTC. This gives the protein CASSDGAEQYF.

The chain combines TRBV7-9 with TRBJ2-7; D ambiguous. The V gene lost 5 bases and the J gene lost 6 bases, with 14 bases spanning the gap. Germline values: CDR1 SEHNR, CDR2 FQNEAQ (reference sequence). The CDR3 loop spans 13 amino acids. CDR3 in amino acids: CASSPAGGPEQYF. CDR3 bases: TGTGCCAGCAGCCCTGCCGGTGGACCCGAGCAGTACTTC.